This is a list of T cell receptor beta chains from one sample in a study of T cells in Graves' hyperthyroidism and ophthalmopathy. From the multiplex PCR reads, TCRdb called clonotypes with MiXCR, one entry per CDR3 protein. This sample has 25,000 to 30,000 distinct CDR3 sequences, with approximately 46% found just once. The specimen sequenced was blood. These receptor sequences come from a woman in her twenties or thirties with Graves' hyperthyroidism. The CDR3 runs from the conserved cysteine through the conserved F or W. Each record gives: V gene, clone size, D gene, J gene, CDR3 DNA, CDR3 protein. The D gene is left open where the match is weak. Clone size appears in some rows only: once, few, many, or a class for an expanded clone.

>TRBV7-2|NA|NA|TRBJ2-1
TGTGCCAGCAGCCCTCCTACAGGGCGGAATGAGCAGTTCTTC
CASSPPTGRNEQFF
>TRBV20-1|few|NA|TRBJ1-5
TGCAGTGCTAGCCGGGAAGGGAATCAGCCCCAGCATTTT
CSASREGNQPQHF
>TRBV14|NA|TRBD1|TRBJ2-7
TGTGCCAGCAGCCATCAGGGGGAGCGCCCCTACGAGCAGTACTTC
CASSHQGERPYEQYF
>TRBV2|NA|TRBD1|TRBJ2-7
TGTGCCAGCATGTGGGGGGACAGGGTCCACGAGCAGTACTTC
CASMWGDRVHEQYF
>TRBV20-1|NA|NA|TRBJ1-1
TGCAGTGCCCTAGGACTAGCGGAAGACACTGAAGCTTTCTTT
CSALGLAEDTEAFF
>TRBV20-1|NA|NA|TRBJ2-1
TGCAGTGCTAGAGTGCAGGGTCCCCCCCCCGATGAGCAGTTCTTC
CSARVQGPPPDEQFF
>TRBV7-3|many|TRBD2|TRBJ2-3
TGTGCCAGCAGCTCGAAGACTAGCGGGACGGCATATACGCAGTATTTT
CASSSKTSGTAYTQYF
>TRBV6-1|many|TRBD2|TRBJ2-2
TGTGCCAGCAGTGAGCCAGCGGGACACACCGGGGAGCTGTTTTTT
CASSEPAGHTGELFF
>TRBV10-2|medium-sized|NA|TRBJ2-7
TGCGCCAGCAGTGAGTCGATGGGGTTCTACGAGCAGTACTTC
CASSESMGFYEQYF
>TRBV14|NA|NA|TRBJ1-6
TGTGCCAGCAGCCAAGATGAACAAAAACCCCTCCACTTT
CASSQDEQKPLHF
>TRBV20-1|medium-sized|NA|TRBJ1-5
TGCAGTGCTAGAATCACCGATAGCAATCAGCCCCAGCATTTT
CSARITDSNQPQHF
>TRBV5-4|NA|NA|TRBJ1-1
TGTGCCAGCAGCTTGGCTTTCGGCAACATGAACACTGAAGCTTTCTTT
CASSLAFGNMNTEAFF
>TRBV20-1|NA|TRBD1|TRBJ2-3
TGCAGTGCTAGAGGGGGGACAGGGAGAATAGGAGATACGCAGTATTTT
CSARGGTGRIGDTQYF
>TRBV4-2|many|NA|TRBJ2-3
TGTGCCAGCAGCCAAGTGTCGGGCACAGATACGCAGTATTTT
CASSQVSGTDTQYF
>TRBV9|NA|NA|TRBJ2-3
TGTGCCAGCAGCGCGCCCGGGGGGCGAGGCACAGATACGCAGTATTTT
CASSAPGGRGTDTQYF
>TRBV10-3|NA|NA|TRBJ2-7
TGTGCCATCAGTGAGACAAACCTTAAACAGGGTTCAAGATACGAGCAGTACTTC
CAISETNLKQGSRYEQYF
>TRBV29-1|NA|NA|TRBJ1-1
TGCAGCAGCACGAACACTGAGGCTTTCTTT
CSSTNTEAFF
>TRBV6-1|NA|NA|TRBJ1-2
TGTGCCAGCAGTGAAGTAGGGTTCGATGGCTACACCTTC
CASSEVGFDGYTF
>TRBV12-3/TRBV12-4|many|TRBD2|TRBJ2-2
TGTGCCAGCAGTCCTAGCGGGACTACCAACACCGGGGAGCTGTTTTTT
CASSPSGTTNTGELFF
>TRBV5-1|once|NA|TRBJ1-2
TGCGCCAGCAGCCCGGGGGACGGCTACACCTTC
CASSPGDGYTF
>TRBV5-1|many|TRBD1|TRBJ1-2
TGCGCCAGCAGCTTGGAGGGACAGGGGGTATATGGCTACACCTTC
CASSLEGQGVYGYTF
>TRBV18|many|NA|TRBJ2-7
TGTGCCAGCTCACCAACCGGGACCGATCCCTACGAGCAGTACTTC
CASSPTGTDPYEQYF
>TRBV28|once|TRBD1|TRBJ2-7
TGTGCCAGCAGCTTGCGACAGGGCTACGAGCAGTACTTC
CASSLRQGYEQYF
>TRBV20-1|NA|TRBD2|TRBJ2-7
TGCAGTGCTAGAGACGGGACTATCCTGTACGAGCAGTACTTC
CSARDGTILYEQYF